Listed here are 3 T cell receptor beta chains from one sample, sequenced in a study of regulatory T cells in long-lasting Graves disease. Sequencing libraries for TCR beta were prepared with iRepertoire HTBI primers and Arm-PCR of CDR3 regions. TCRdb called the multiplex PCR reads again in MiXCR, with one record for every CDR3 protein. The table shows a few hundred thousand distinct CDR3 sequences, with around 20% occurring only once. The time point here: newly diagnosed GD, antithyroid drugs for less than 3 months. Construction of the TCR library relied on RNA isolated from PBMCs. The starting material was peripheral blood mononuclear cells (PBMCs), obtained at new diagnosis, from a patient treated with antithyroid drugs. These receptor sequences come from a female donor with Graves disease.

This clonotype has a count of ten or more. The CDR3 DNA reads as TGTGCCAGCAGAGAAGGGGCCCGAAATGAAAAACTGTTTTTT. It encodes CASREGARNEKLFF. This chain connects TRBV28 to TRBJ1-4, with a possible D match to TRBD1 (5 bases). Germline values: CDR1 MDHEN, CDR2 SYDVKM. This CDR3 comprises 14 residues. The germline V and J ends were trimmed by 6 bases and 5 bases, with 13 bases remaining between them.

This clonotype appeared many times. The rearrangement joins TRBV6-1 to TRBJ1-5; 7 bases are shared with TRBD1. Germline-derived CDR1 and CDR2 are MNHNS and SASEGT. This CDR3 is 15 amino acids long. Trimming took 6 bases from V and 3 from J; bases not matched to a gene: 8. The DNA for the CDR3 is TGTGCCAGCAGGCCACGGACAGGCAACAATCAGCCCCAGCATTTT. This sequence encodes CASRPRTGNNQPQHF.

On this clonotype itself: A junction end diverges from the germline sequence, so it may reflect a read error. V usage is TRBV5-5 and J usage is TRBJ2-2; perhaps TRBD1 as D (6 bases). CDR3 length equals 14 residues. Germline V gene lookup returns CDR1 SGHKS and CDR2 YYEKEE (reference sequence). The CDR3 sequence: CASSFTGYTGELVF. The CDR3 region has the DNA TGTGCCAGCAGCTTTACAGGGTACACCGGGGAGCTGGTTTTT.